Following are 29 T cell receptor beta chains from one sample sequenced in a study of cytomegalovirus exposure and HLA in healthy donors. Libraries were prepared by immunoSEQ multiplex PCR; TCRdb keeps only in-frame clonotypes and omits some of them. The table includes 99,000 or so clones, 85% to 90% detected once. Sequenced: PBMCs. All receptors come from a woman between 18 and 30 years old in good health and CMV-seropositive.

This clone came up once. This rearrangement joins TRBV5-1 to TRBJ1-2; TRBD1 aligns across 8 bases. Germline CDR1 SGHRS, CDR2 YFSETQ. With 4 bases clipped from V and 3 bases from J, the junction kept 2 bases outside the gene matches. CDR3 length: 13 amino acids. CDR3 loop: CASSAGGYYGYTF. CDR3 coding DNA: TGCGCCAGCAGCGCAGGGGGCTACTATGGCTACACCTTC.

This chain links TRBV5-1 with TRBJ2-7; D is uncertain. The germline gives CDR1 SGHRS, CDR2 YFSETQ. The CDR3 has 15 amino acids. Between the trimmed V and J ends, which lost 0 bases and 3 bases, there was a span of 13 bases. The CDR3 is CASSLEMNTHYEQYF. The CDR3 DNA is TGCGCCAGCAGCTTGGAAATGAACACCCACTACGAGCAGTACTTC. Full variable domain (rest looked up from reference TRBV5-1 and TRBJ2-7): KAGVTQTPRYLIKTRGQQVTLSCSPISGHRSVSWYQQTPGQGLQFLFEYFSETQRNKGNFPGRFSGRQFSNSRSEMNVSTLELGDSALYLCASSLEMNTHYEQYFGPGTRLTVT.

V is TRBV27 and J is TRBJ2-5; D unresolved. Germline CDR1 and CDR2: MNHEY and SMNVEV (reference sequence). The V and J ends lost 6 bases and 5 bases respectively, with 7 bases between them. The CDR3 extends over 11 amino acids. As DNA, the CDR3 is TGTGCCAGCAGGTTCCGGGAGACCCAGTACTTC. Its translation is CASRFRETQYF.

V is TRBV11-3 and J is TRBJ2-5; D might be TRBD2 (5 bases). The germline V and J ends were trimmed by 1 base and 0 bases, with 15 bases remaining between them. Germline V gene data show CDR1 as SGHNT and CDR2 as YENEEA. The CDR3 has 17 amino acids. CDR3 sequence (DNA): TGTGCCAGCAGCTTAGGGCTCGGGGTGGGGTACCAAGAGACCCAGTACTTC. Translation: CASSLGLGVGYQETQYF.

V usage is TRBV28 and J usage is TRBJ1-1; D not certain. CDR1 and CDR2 (germline): MDHEN, SYDVKM. The CDR3 consists of 12 residues. V shed 2 bases and J shed 7 bases, with 8 bases lying between them. The CDR3 here is CASSLEAFEAFF. As DNA, the CDR3 is TGTGCCAGCAGTTTAGAGGCCTTTGAAGCTTTCTTT.

This sequence joins TRBV4-1 and TRBJ1-4; D gene ambiguous. The germline CDR1 and CDR2 sequences are MGHRA and YSYEKL. CDR3 length: 16 residues. The V end was cut by 0 bases, the J end by 0 bases, with 8 bases between. The CDR3 region has the DNA TGCGCCAGCAGCCAAGACCCGTCTGCAACTAATGAAAAACTGTTTTTT. It specifies CASSQDPSATNEKLFF.

The chain uses TRBV6-5 and TRBJ1-1, with 7 bases fitting TRBD1. V shed 5 bases and J 6 bases; nucleotides not matched to a gene: 6. Germline CDR1 MNHEY, CDR2 SVGAGI. CDR3 size: 13 residues. The CDR3 coding sequence is TGTGCCAGCAGTAGACAGGGTTCATCTGAAGCTTTCTTT. Its protein product is CASSRQGSSEAFF.

This chain uses TRBV5-1 with TRBJ1-4; 10 positions agree with TRBD1. The junction had 2 bases not matched to a gene; V was cut back by 3 bases and J by 0 bases. Per germline, CDR1 SGHRS and CDR2 YFSETQ. This CDR3 contains 16 residues. Here the CDR3 DNA reads TGCGCCAGCAGCTCGACAGGGGGCACAACTAATGAAAAACTGTTTTTT. It is translated as CASSSTGGTTNEKLFF.

V is TRBV4-1 and J is TRBJ2-1; 8 nucleotides match TRBD2. Germline CDR1 MGHRA, CDR2 YSYEKL. The CDR3 covers 16 residues. Unmatched junction bases numbered 11, after V lost 0 bases and J lost 10 bases. Here the CDR3 reads CASSQDGSGGPREQFF. CDR3 sequence (DNA): TGCGCCAGCAGCCAAGACGGCTCGGGAGGGCCGCGGGAGCAGTTCTTC.

The chain carries TRBV28 and TRBJ1-4, with D possibly matching TRBD1 (6 bases). Germline lookup yields CDR1 MDHEN and CDR2 SYDVKM. V was trimmed by 5 bases and J by 8 bases, leaving 18 bases between them. The CDR3 has 15 amino acids. The CDR3 nucleotides are TGTGCCAGCAGTCCACCCGGGCAGGGGCTGGAAAAACTGTTTTTT. Amino acids: CASSPPGQGLEKLFF.

This clone was counted a few times. Other nucleotide sequences from this sample produce the same CDR3. The chain employs TRBV28 and TRBJ2-7, with D perhaps matching TRBD2 (6 bases). The CDR3 covers 14 residues. CDR1 and CDR2 from the germline V gene are MDHEN and SYDVKM. V lost 2 bases to trimming and J lost 1 base, with 9 bases between them. The CDR3 sequence: CASSLRRDSYEQYF. The CDR3 DNA follows: TGTGCCAGCAGTTTAAGGAGGGATTCCTACGAGCAGTACTTC.

The chain employs TRBV6-6 and TRBJ1-6, with TRBD1 matching 7 bases. The CDR3 extends over 15 amino acids. Germline V lookup: CDR1 MNHNY, CDR2 SVGAGI (reference sequence). The V segment lost 5 bases and the J segment 4 bases; nucleotides outside the gene matches: 5. CDR3 protein: CASSPPGGYNSPLHF. As DNA, the CDR3 is TGTGCCAGCAGTCCGCCAGGGGGATATAATTCACCCCTCCACTTT.

V gene TRBV5-6 combines with J gene TRBJ2-5, with a possible D match to TRBD2 (5 bases). Germline CDR1 and CDR2: SGHDT and YYEEEE. V was clipped by 0 bases and J by 3 bases, with 9 bases between them. The CDR3 runs 14 residues. The CDR3 loop is CASSLARTEETQYF. The CDR3 nucleotides are TGTGCCAGCAGCTTGGCCAGGACTGAAGAGACCCAGTACTTC.

This clone was seen only once. This chain uses TRBV27 with TRBJ2-7, with 9 nucleotides matching TRBD1. Germline V gene sequence: CDR1 MNHEY, CDR2 SMNVEV (reference sequence). The CDR3 has 16 residues. J lost 3 bases, V lost 6 bases, and 12 bases had no gene match. CDR3 amino acids: CASSSILRDRVYEQYF. In DNA form, the CDR3 reads TGTGCCAGCAGCTCCATCTTACGGGACAGGGTCTACGAGCAGTACTTC.

The chain couples TRBV7-8 to TRBJ2-7; 8 bases are a match to TRBD1. The V gene's germline CDR1 is SGHVS and CDR2 FQNEAQ. There are 14 residues in the CDR3. J gave up 3 bases and V 2 bases, and 3 bases lay outside the gene matches. As DNA, the CDR3 is TGTGCCAGCAGCTTATCAGGGGGCAACTACGAGCAGTACTTC. Translation: CASSLSGGNYEQYF.

This clone was seen a handful of times. The genes are TRBV18 and TRBJ2-7, with TRBD2 identical over 7 bases. The ends lost 5 bases at V and 6 bases at J; junction bases unmatched: 10. This CDR3 contains 14 residues. Germline V gene lookup returns CDR1 KGHSH and CDR2 LQKENI. CDR3 sequence reads: CASSAWEGRSEQYF. CDR3 nucleotides: TGTGCCAGCTCAGCCTGGGAGGGACGGAGCGAGCAGTACTTC.

This sequence joins TRBV5-1 and TRBJ1-1; D is unclear. The V end lost 0 bases, the J end lost 1 base, and 7 bases lay between the germline ends. Per the germline V gene, CDR1 is SGHRS and CDR2 is YFSETQ. The CDR3 spans 14 residues. The CDR3 here is CASSLGLENTEAFF. The DNA for the CDR3 is TGCGCCAGCAGCTTGGGACTCGAGAACACTGAAGCTTTCTTT. The whole variable domain, remainder taken from reference TRBV5-1 and TRBJ1-1, is KAGVTQTPRYLIKTRGQQVTLSCSPISGHRSVSWYQQTPGQGLQFLFEYFSETQRNKGNFPGRFSGRQFSNSRSEMNVSTLELGDSALYLCASSLGLENTEAFFGQGTRLTVV.

The rearrangement uses TRBV28 and TRBJ2-7; tentative D call: TRBD2 (7 bases). The germline CDR1 and CDR2 sequences are MDHEN and SYDVKM. There are 15 residues in the CDR3. With 5 bases removed from V and 2 bases from J, the gap between germline ends came to 16 bases. The CDR3 sequence: CASSPQGGAPYEQYF. CDR3 nucleotides: TGTGCCAGCAGTCCCCAAGGGGGGGCTCCCTACGAGCAGTACTTC.

DNA of the CDR3: TGCGCCAGCAGCCCTAGCGGGGGGGCAGATACGCAGTATTTT. It translates to CASSPSGGADTQYF. The V call is TRBV5-1, the J call TRBJ2-3; TRBD2 agrees at 12 bases. From germline, CDR1 is SGHRS and CDR2 YFSETQ. This CDR3 comprises 14 residues. V shed 4 bases, J shed 4 bases, and the junction held 1 base outside the gene matches.

The chain couples TRBV7-9 to TRBJ1-4; TRBD1 aligns across 7 bases. V trimming: 5 bases; J trimming: 5 bases; junction bases outside the gene matches: 11. The CDR3 runs 16 residues. Germline V CDR1 and CDR2: SEHNR, FQNEAQ (reference sequence). The CDR3 bases are TGTGCCAGCAGCCCCGGCTGGGGGACAGCGAATGAAAAACTGTTTTTT. It yields the protein CASSPGWGTANEKLFF.

The chain employs TRBV5-1 and TRBJ1-4; 8 bases match TRBD1. Germline V gene data show CDR1 as SGHRS and CDR2 as YFSETQ. The V segment lost 3 bases and the J segment 1 base; nucleotides outside the gene matches: 5. This CDR3 has 16 residues. CDR3 loop: CASSSGQGLTNEKLFF. The DNA of the CDR3 is TGCGCCAGCAGCTCTGGACAGGGCTTAACTAATGAAAAACTGTTTTTT. Full variable domain (missing parts from reference TRBV5-1 and TRBJ1-4): KAGVTQTPRYLIKTRGQQVTLSCSPISGHRSVSWYQQTPGQGLQFLFEYFSETQRNKGNFPGRFSGRQFSNSRSEMNVSTLELGDSALYLCASSSGQGLTNEKLFFGSGTQLSVL.

V is TRBV10-2 and J is TRBJ1-4; D unclear. Trimming shortened V by 2 bases and J by 0 bases, and 10 bases separated the two germline ends. The CDR3 extends over 16 amino acids. Germline assignment: CDR1 WSHSY and CDR2 SAAADI. The CDR3 here is CASSEPASATNEKLFF. In DNA, the CDR3 is TGCGCCAGCAGTGAGCCAGCTAGTGCAACTAATGAAAAACTGTTTTTT.

The chain uses TRBV9 and TRBJ1-2; TRBD1 might be the D (6 bases). CDR3 size: 15 residues. Trimming pared 4 bases from V and 4 bases from J, leaving 17 bases between. In germline, CDR1 is SGDLS, CDR2 YYNGEE. The CDR3 spells CASSPSPDSLYGYTF. CDR3 DNA sequence: TGTGCCAGCAGCCCCTCCCCGGACAGCCTCTATGGCTACACCTTC.

This sequence joins TRBV9 and TRBJ2-7, with a possible D match to TRBD1 (6 bases). Germline V lookup: CDR1 SGDLS, CDR2 YYNGEE. This CDR3 is 14 amino acids long. V was cut by 6 bases and J by 0 bases, with 13 bases left in between. CDR3 nucleotide sequence: TGTGCCAGCAATACCGGACAGAGCTCCTACGAGCAGTACTTC. Protein sequence: CASNTGQSSYEQYF. The complete variable domain, with remaining parts taken from reference TRBV9 and TRBJ2-7, reads DSGVTQTPKHLITATGQRVTLRCSPRSGDLSVYWYQQSLDQGLQFLIQYYNGEERAKGNILERFSAQQFPDLHSELNLSSLELGDSALYFCASNTGQSSYEQYFGPGTRLTVT.

The sample holds one count of this clone. The chain uses TRBV2 and TRBJ2-5; the match to TRBD1 covers 7 bases. The junction had 9 bases not matched to a gene; V was cut back by 4 bases and J by 7 bases. Looked up from germline, CDR1 is SNHLY and CDR2 is FYNNEI. This CDR3 is 14 amino acids long. The CDR3 DNA reads TGTGCCAGCAGTGCTCGACAGGGAAGAACGACCCAGTACTTC. Translating it yields CASSARQGRTTQYF.

This clone showed up just once. V gene TRBV5-1 combines with J gene TRBJ2-3, with 8 bases identical to TRBD2. The V gene end was trimmed by 6 bases and the J gene end by 0 bases; junction bases not matched to a gene: 9. From germline, CDR1 is SGHRS and CDR2 YFSETQ. CDR3 length: 16 residues. This CDR3 reads CASKTGGLLSTDTQYF. As DNA, the CDR3 is TGCGCCAGCAAAACGGGGGGGCTACTAAGCACAGATACGCAGTATTTT.

The chain uses TRBV11-3 and TRBJ1-1; 9 bases are shared with TRBD1. CDR1 is SGHNT, CDR2 YENEEA, per germline. The length of the CDR3 is 13 residues. Trimming took 2 bases from V and 8 from J; bases not matched to a gene: 3. The chain's CDR3 is CASSLIGQGEAFF. The CDR3 DNA sequence: TGTGCCAGCAGCTTAATAGGACAGGGGGAAGCTTTCTTT.

The genes are TRBV9 and TRBJ2-7, with 10 bases identical to TRBD1. CDR3 length: 14 amino acids. Trimming removed 6 bases from V and 7 bases from J; junction bases left unmatched: 10. Germline V gene sequence: CDR1 SGDLS, CDR2 YYNGEE. The CDR3 DNA is TGTGCCAGCAACTCCGGGACAGGGGCCTGGGAGCAGTACTTC. It yields the protein CASNSGTGAWEQYF.

V gene TRBV5-1 combines with J gene TRBJ1-6; D call uncertain. Germline-derived CDR1 and CDR2 are SGHRS and YFSETQ. This CDR3 region has 16 residues. Trimming took off 0 bases at V and 5 bases at J, with 12 bases between the two ends. CDR3 sequence reads: CASSLGGLYNNSPLHF. The DNA of the CDR3 is TGCGCCAGCAGCTTGGGAGGTCTTTACAATAATTCACCCCTCCACTTT.